Reported below is one T cell receptor (beta chain). Antigen specificity is unknown. The data originate from a study of a mutant IDH1 vaccine in newly diagnosed glioma. Libraries were prepared by immunoSEQ multiplex PCR; TCRdb keeps only in-frame clonotypes and omits some of them. The sample holds 50,000 or so clones, roughly 90% seen once. Germline loops: CDR1 SGHRS, CDR2 YFSETQ. CDR3 length: 14 residues. V lost 2 bases and J lost 5; bases outside the gene matches: 2. The time point is: week 11, during vaccination. Each dose delivered 300 ug of mutant IDH1 20-mer peptide subcutaneously with imiquimod. The clonotype originates from a man over 45 with glioma. This sample comprised PBMCs, obtained from a glioma patient whose treatment included an IDH1 peptide vaccine. J is TRBJ2-2 and V is TRBV5-1; 8 nucleotides match TRBD1. Written as DNA, the CDR3 is TGCGCCAGCAGCTTCACAGGGGGGACCGGGGAGCTGTTTTTT. Amino acid sequence: CASSFTGGTGELFF.